This entry lists 25 T cell receptor beta chains sequenced from one sample in a study of PD-L1 blockade in urothelial cancer. Clones were sequenced by immunoSEQ multiplex PCR, and TCRdb holds only the in-frame ones, with some missing. This sample has about 76,000 clones, with 80% to 85% found just once. Material: PBMCs, obtained around atezolizumab (anti-PD-L1) treatment. The receptors were sampled from a man aged 65-85 years with urothelial cancer.

The V and J genes are TRBV6-1 and TRBJ1-1; 7 positions match TRBD1. Germline lookup yields CDR1 MNHNS and CDR2 SASEGT. Trimming took 9 bases from V and 5 from J; bases not matched to a gene: 15. CDR3 length: 15 amino acids. The CDR3 reads CASCQGQGDQTEAFF. The CDR3 DNA is TGTGCCAGTTGCCAAGGCCAGGGGGACCAAACTGAAGCTTTCTTT.

V and J are TRBV9 and TRBJ2-1; TRBD2 matches at 10 bases. The length of the CDR3 is 15 residues. CDR1 is SGDLS, CDR2 YYNGEE, per germline. The V gene end was trimmed by 7 bases and the J gene end by 4 bases; junction bases not matched to a gene: 8. The CDR3 nucleotides are TGTGCCAGCGGTAGCGGGAGGAACTCGTACAATGAGCAGTTCTTC. Translated: CASGSGRNSYNEQFF.

There are a few counts of this clone. CDR3 nucleotide sequence: TGTGCCAGAAGCTTGGCCCAGGGGGGTCATCAGCCCCAGCATTTT. Amino acids: CARSLAQGGHQPQHF. This rearrangement joins TRBV5-3 to TRBJ1-5, with 7 positions matching TRBD1. TRBV5-3 is treated as an ORF (open reading frame) with a function not yet certain. CDR3 length: 15 amino acids. J lost 5 bases, V lost 0 bases, and 5 bases had no gene match.

This chain connects TRBV9 to TRBJ2-5, with TRBD1 matching 8 bases. The junction had 11 bases not matched to a gene; V was cut back by 4 bases and J by 3 bases. This CDR3 comprises 16 residues. CDR1 and CDR2 from the germline V gene are SGDLS and YYNGEE. The CDR3 is CASSPTSGGNKETQYF. CDR3 bases: TGTGCCAGCAGCCCTACCTCAGGGGGCAACAAAGAGACCCAGTACTTC.

The table lists this clone with a count of one. The gene calls are TRBV27 and TRBJ1-5; 9 bases are a match to TRBD1. V lost 8 bases, J lost 7 bases, and 12 bases stayed unmatched. From germline, CDR1 is MNHEY and CDR2 SMNVEV (reference sequence). CDR3 length: 15 amino acids. The CDR3 DNA reads TGTGCCAGCCGTCCCGGGACAGGGTCAGGGCAGCCCCAGCATTTT. Amino acid sequence: CASRPGTGSGQPQHF.

This chain uses TRBV28 with TRBJ1-1, with TRBD1 identical over 9 bases. Trimming took 4 bases from V and 2 from J; bases not matched to a gene: 5. The CDR3 consists of 15 residues. Germline V gives CDR1 MDHEN, CDR2 SYDVKM. The CDR3 DNA is TGTGCCAGCAGTTGGCCGGGACAGGGAAACACTGAAGCTTTCTTT. Its translation: CASSWPGQGNTEAFF. The full variable domain, in which reference TRBV28 and TRBJ1-1 provide the parts outside the CDR3, is DVKVTQSSRYLVKRTGEKVFLECVQDMDHENMFWYRQDPGLGLRLIYFSYDVKMKEKGDIPEGYSVSREKKERFSLILESASTNQTSMYLCASSWPGQGNTEAFFGQGTRLTVV.

The CDR3 loop is CASSLIPGVQETQYF. DNA of the CDR3: TGTGCCAGCAGCTTAATCCCAGGGGTCCAAGAGACCCAGTACTTC. The gene calls are TRBV7-9 and TRBJ2-5; maybe TRBD1 (6 bases). This CDR3 region has 15 residues. With 2 bases removed from V and 1 base from J, the gap between germline ends came to 11 bases. Germline V gives CDR1 SEHNR, CDR2 FQNEAQ (reference sequence).

This rearrangement joins TRBV9 to TRBJ1-4; TRBD1 matches at 7 bases. Germline V gene sequence: CDR1 SGDLS, CDR2 YYNGEE. The CDR3 length is 15 residues. After removal of 4 bases from V and 8 bases from J, the junction contained 11 bases not matched to a gene. The CDR3 DNA reads as TGTGCCAGCAGCATATCGGGACAGATAACCGAAAAACTGTTTTTT. Translation: CASSISGQITEKLFF.

This rearrangement joins TRBV28 to TRBJ2-1; 12 bases are shared with TRBD2. V lost 8 bases to trimming and J lost 8 bases; unmatched junction nucleotides: 10. The length of the CDR3 is 15 residues. From germline, CDR1 is MDHEN and CDR2 SYDVKM. CDR3 amino acids: CASRSPSGRAYEQFF. CDR3 nucleotides: TGTGCCAGCCGATCCCCTAGCGGGAGGGCCTATGAGCAGTTCTTC.

The chain carries TRBV28 and TRBJ1-5, with D perhaps matching TRBD1 (5 bases). The CDR3 sequence is 14 residues long. The germline V gene encodes CDR1 MDHEN and CDR2 SYDVKM. V was cut by 7 bases and J by 0 bases, with 10 bases left in between. Written as DNA, the CDR3 is TGTGCCAGCAACCCCGGGGGTAGCAATCAGCCCCAGCATTTT. This codes for CASNPGGSNQPQHF.

The chain couples TRBV18 to TRBJ1-2; a possible D gene is TRBD1 (6 bases). Per germline, CDR1 KGHSH and CDR2 LQKENI. This CDR3 spans 13 amino acids. V was cut by 6 bases and J by 8 bases, with 16 bases left in between. CDR3 protein: CASSPVEGVGYTF. CDR3 coding DNA: TGTGCCAGCTCCCCAGTTGAGGGGGTCGGCTACACCTTC. The full variable domain, completed using reference TRBV18 and TRBJ1-2, is NAGVMQNPRHLVRRRGQEARLRCSPMKGHSHVYWYRQLPEEGLKFMVYLQKENIIDESGMPKERFSAEFPKEGPSILRIQQVVRGDSAAYFCASSPVEGVGYTFGSGTRLTVV.

The chain joins TRBV11-2 to TRBJ2-7; D perhaps matches TRBD2 (6 bases). CDR3 length: 14 residues. Per germline, CDR1 SGHAT and CDR2 FQNNGV. V lost 1 base and J lost 2, with 9 bases in between. In nucleotides, the CDR3 is TGTGCCAGCAGCTTAGTAGCGGCCGCCTACGAGCAGTACTTC. This translates into CASSLVAAAYEQYF.

This chain connects TRBV13 to TRBJ2-1; 12 bases are shared with TRBD2. Germline values: CDR1 PRHDT, CDR2 FYEKMQ (reference sequence). Trimming cost V 2 bases and J 1 base; bases outside gene matches: 21. The CDR3 extends over 23 amino acids. CDR3 in DNA: TGTGCCAGCAGCTTACTCCTTTCACGGGGGAGACTAGCGGGAGATGGGTCCTACAATGAGCAGTTCTTC. Its protein product is CASSLLLSRGRLAGDGSYNEQFF.

The V call is TRBV5-8, the J call TRBJ2-3; 8 nucleotides agree with TRBD2. The junction had 5 bases not matched to a gene; V was cut back by 1 base and J by 4 bases. This CDR3 contains 15 residues. The V gene's germline CDR1 is SGHTS and CDR2 YDEGEE. The CDR3 protein is CASSLRAGDADTQYF. CDR3 DNA sequence: TGTGCCAGCAGCTTGCGAGCGGGAGACGCAGATACGCAGTATTTT.

This chain's CDR3 is CATRPGQKETQYF. The DNA for the CDR3 is TGTGCCACAAGACCGGGACAGAAAGAGACCCAGTACTTC. The rearrangement joins TRBV2 to TRBJ2-5; TRBD1 matches at 7 bases. Trimming removed 10 bases from V and 3 bases from J; junction bases left unmatched: 8. The CDR3 covers 13 residues. CDR1 SNHLY and CDR2 FYNNEI come from the germline V gene.

A few counts support this clone. The chain is built from TRBV25-1 and TRBJ2-7; TRBD2 might be the D (6 bases). CDR3 length equals 17 residues. V was cut by 9 bases and J by 3 bases, with 27 bases left in between. Germline V gene sequence: CDR1 MGHDK, CDR2 SYGVNS. CDR3 sequence (DNA): TGTGCCAGTTTCACTCGGCCGGGACTTAGTACTCGCTACGAGCAGTACTTC. The encoded protein is CASFTRPGLSTRYEQYF.

This chain connects TRBV5-6 to TRBJ2-7, with D perhaps TRBD1 (6 bases). The germline V and J ends were trimmed by 1 base and 7 bases, with 6 bases remaining between them. The CDR3 is 11 residues long. Germline-derived CDR1 and CDR2 are SGHDT and YYEEEE. The CDR3 DNA is TGTGCCAGCAGCTTGAGGGGGGAGCAGTACTTC. The encoded protein is CASSLRGEQYF.

This chain uses TRBV6-1 with TRBJ1-2; 9 positions agree with TRBD1. The CDR3 loop spans 14 amino acids. J lost 8 bases, V lost 3 bases, and 7 bases had no gene match. Germline V gene sequence: CDR1 MNHNS, CDR2 SASEGT. The CDR3 here is CASSEGQGSKGYTF. The CDR3 DNA sequence: TGTGCCAGCAGTGAGGGACAGGGATCGAAAGGCTACACCTTC.

Only one count was recorded for this clone. The V gene is TRBV6-5, the J gene TRBJ2-4, with D perhaps matching TRBD2 (6 bases). Germline V gene sequence: CDR1 MNHEY, CDR2 SVGAGI. CDR3 size: 15 residues. Between the trimmed V and J ends, which lost 4 bases and 3 bases, there was a span of 13 bases. The CDR3 DNA reads TGTGCCAGCAGTTTTCAGGCGGGGATCAAAAACATTCAGTACTTC. It yields the protein CASSFQAGIKNIQYF.

V and J are TRBV5-1 and TRBJ1-3; possible D gene TRBD1, 5 bases. CDR3 size: 16 residues. Germline CDR1 is SGHRS and CDR2 is YFSETQ. V shed 1 base and J shed 0 bases, with 11 bases lying between them. CDR3 protein: CASSLPSGRSGNTIYF. DNA of the CDR3: TGCGCCAGCAGCTTGCCCTCAGGGCGCTCTGGAAACACCATATATTTT.

The chain carries TRBV30 and TRBJ2-1; D is unclear. V was cut by 2 bases and J by 5 bases, with 7 bases left in between. The CDR3 covers 12 residues. The V gene's germline CDR1 is GTSNPN and CDR2 SVGIG (reference sequence). CDR3 DNA: TGTGCCTGGAGTCCCACGGACAATGAGCAGTTCTTC. Protein product: CAWSPTDNEQFF.

V is TRBV6-1 and J is TRBJ2-7; 8 bases map to TRBD2. After removal of 2 bases from V and 6 bases from J, the junction contained 9 bases not matched to a gene. Germline values: CDR1 MNHNS, CDR2 SASEGT. The CDR3 length is 15 residues. The DNA for the CDR3 is TGTGCCAGCAGTGAAAAGAGCGGGAGATCTGGCGAGCAGTACTTC. It codes for CASSEKSGRSGEQYF.

V usage is TRBV4-1 and J usage is TRBJ2-7; D possibly corresponds to TRBD2 (5 bases). In germline, CDR1 is MGHRA, CDR2 YSYEKL. With 1 base removed from V and 4 bases from J, the gap between germline ends came to 14 bases. The CDR3 consists of 15 residues. CDR3 in amino acids: CASSQGTGSSYEQYF. CDR3 in DNA: TGCGCCAGCAGCCAAGGGACGGGGTCGTCTTACGAGCAGTACTTC.

The chain uses TRBV5-4 and TRBJ2-5, with TRBD2 matching 13 bases. In germline, CDR1 is SGHNT, CDR2 YYREEE (reference sequence). V shed 4 bases and J 0 bases; nucleotides not matched to a gene: 3. CDR3 length: 16 residues. The CDR3 loop is CASSTGTSGNQETQYF. The CDR3 bases are TGTGCCAGCAGCACCGGGACTAGCGGGAACCAAGAGACCCAGTACTTC.

This rearrangement joins TRBV12-5 to TRBJ2-2; TRBD2 might be the D (6 bases). The CDR3 is 17 amino acids. Trimming took 5 bases from V and 4 from J, leaving 20 bases between them. Per germline, CDR1 LGHNT and CDR2 FRNRAP. This CDR3 is CASGPPGAERVTGELFF. In DNA form, the CDR3 reads TGTGCTAGTGGTCCGCCAGGAGCGGAGCGGGTCACCGGGGAGCTGTTTTTT.